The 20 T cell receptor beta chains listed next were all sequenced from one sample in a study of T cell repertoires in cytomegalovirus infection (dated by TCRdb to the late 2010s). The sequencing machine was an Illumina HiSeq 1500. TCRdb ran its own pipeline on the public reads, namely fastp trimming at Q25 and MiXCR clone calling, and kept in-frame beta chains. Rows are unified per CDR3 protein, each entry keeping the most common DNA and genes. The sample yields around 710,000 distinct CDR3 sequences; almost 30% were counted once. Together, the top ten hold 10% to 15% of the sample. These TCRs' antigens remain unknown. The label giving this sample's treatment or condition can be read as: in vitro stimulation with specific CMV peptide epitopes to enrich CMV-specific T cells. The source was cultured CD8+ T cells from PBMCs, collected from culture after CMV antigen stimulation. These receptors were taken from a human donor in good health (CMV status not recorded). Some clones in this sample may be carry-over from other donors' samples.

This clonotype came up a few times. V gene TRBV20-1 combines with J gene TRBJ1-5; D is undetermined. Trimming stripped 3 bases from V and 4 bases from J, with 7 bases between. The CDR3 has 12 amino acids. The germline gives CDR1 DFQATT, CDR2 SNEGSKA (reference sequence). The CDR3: CSARPLNQPQHF. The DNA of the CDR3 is TGCAGTGCTAGGCCATTAAATCAGCCCCAGCATTTT.

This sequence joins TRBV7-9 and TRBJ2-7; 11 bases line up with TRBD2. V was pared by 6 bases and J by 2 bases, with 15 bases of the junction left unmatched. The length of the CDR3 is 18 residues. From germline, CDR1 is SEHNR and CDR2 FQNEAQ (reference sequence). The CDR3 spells CASRLPGPLAGGPYEQYV. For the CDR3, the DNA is TGTGCCAGCAGACTCCCTGGCCCGCTAGCGGGGGGCCCCTACGAGCAGTACGTC.

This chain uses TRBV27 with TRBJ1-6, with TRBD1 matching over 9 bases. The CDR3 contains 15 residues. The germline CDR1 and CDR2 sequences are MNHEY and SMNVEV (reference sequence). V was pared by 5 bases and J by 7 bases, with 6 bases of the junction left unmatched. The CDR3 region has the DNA TGTGCCAGCAGTCCCACAGGGGGCGCGAATTCACCCCTCCACTTT. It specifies CASSPTGGANSPLHF.

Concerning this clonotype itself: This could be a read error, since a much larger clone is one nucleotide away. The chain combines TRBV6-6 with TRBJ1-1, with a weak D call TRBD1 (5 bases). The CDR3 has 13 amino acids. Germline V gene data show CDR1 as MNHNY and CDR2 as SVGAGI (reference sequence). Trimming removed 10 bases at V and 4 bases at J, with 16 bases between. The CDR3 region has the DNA TGTGCCAACAGGAGGATTATGATCACTGAAGCTTTCTTT. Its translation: CANRRIMITEAFF.

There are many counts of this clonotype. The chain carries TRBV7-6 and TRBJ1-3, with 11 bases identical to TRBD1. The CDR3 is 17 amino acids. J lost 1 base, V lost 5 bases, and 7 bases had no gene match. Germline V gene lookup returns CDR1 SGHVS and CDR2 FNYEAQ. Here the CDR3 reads CASSPRDRGLSGNTIYF. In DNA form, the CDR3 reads TGTGCCAGCAGCCCCCGGGACAGGGGGTTGTCTGGAAACACCATATATTTT.

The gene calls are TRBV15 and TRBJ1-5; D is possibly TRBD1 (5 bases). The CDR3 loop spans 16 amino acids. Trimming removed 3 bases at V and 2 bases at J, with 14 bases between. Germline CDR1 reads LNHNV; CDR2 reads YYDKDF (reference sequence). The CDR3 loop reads CATSRGGVLGNQPQHF. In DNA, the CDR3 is TGTGCCACCAGCAGGGGGGGGGTTCTGGGCAATCAGCCCCAGCATTTT.

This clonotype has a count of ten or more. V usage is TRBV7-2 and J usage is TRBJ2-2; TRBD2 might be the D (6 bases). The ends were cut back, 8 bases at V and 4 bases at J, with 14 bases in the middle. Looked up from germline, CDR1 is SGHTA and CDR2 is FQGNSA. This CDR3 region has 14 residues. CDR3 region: CASRGGVLTGELFF. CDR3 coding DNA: TGTGCCAGCCGGGGCGGGGTTCTCACCGGGGAGCTGTTTTTT.

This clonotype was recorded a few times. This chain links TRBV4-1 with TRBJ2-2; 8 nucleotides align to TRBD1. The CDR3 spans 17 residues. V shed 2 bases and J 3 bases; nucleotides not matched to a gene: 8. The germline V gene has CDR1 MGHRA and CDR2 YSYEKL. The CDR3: CASSQFAGTGDTGELFF. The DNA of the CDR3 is TGCGCCAGCAGCCAATTCGCCGGGACAGGAGACACCGGGGAGCTGTTTTTT.

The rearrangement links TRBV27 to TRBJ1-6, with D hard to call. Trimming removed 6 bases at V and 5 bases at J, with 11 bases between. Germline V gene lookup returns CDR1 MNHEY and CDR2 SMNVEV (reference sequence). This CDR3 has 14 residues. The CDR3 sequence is CASSWGTNNSPLHF. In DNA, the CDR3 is TGTGCCAGCAGCTGGGGAACCAATAATTCACCCCTCCACTTT.

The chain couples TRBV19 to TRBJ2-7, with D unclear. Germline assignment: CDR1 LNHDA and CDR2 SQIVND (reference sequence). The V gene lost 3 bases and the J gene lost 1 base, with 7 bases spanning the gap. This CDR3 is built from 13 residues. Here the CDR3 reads CASSMAVSYEQYF. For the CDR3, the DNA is TGTGCCAGTAGTATGGCTGTTTCCTACGAGCAGTACTTC.

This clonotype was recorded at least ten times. In nucleotides, the CDR3 is TGTGCCAGCAGCTTTACAGGGCCTAATGAAAAACTGTTTTTT. Translating it yields CASSFTGPNEKLFF. The chain recombines TRBV7-8 with TRBJ1-4; TRBD1 is a possible D gene (6 bases). V was cut by 3 bases and J by 3 bases, with 8 bases left in between. The CDR3 has 14 residues. CDR1 is SGHVS and CDR2 is FQNEAQ in the germline V gene.

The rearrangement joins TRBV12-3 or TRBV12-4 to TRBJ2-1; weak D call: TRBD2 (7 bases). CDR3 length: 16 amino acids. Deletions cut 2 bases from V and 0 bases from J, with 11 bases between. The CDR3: CASSLWGGNSYNEQFF. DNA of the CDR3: TGTGCCAGCAGTTTATGGGGGGGCAACTCCTACAATGAGCAGTTCTTC.

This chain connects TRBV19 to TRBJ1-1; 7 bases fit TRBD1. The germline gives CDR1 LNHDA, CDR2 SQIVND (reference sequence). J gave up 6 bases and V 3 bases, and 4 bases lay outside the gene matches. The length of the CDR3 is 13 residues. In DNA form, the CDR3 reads TGTGCCAGTAGTATCCATCAGGGGGCTGAAGCTTTCTTT. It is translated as CASSIHQGAEAFF.

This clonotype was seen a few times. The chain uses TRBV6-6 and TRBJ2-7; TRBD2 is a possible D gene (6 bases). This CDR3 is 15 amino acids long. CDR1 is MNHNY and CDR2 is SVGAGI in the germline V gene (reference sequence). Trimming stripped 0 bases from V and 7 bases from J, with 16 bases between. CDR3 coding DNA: TGTGCCAGCAGTTACTCCGGAAGCGGGTGGGAGGAGCAGTACGTC. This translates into CASSYSGSGWEEQYV.

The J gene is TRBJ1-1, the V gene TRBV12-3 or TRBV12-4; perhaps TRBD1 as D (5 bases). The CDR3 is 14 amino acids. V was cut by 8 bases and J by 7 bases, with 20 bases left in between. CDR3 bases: TGTGCCAGCGGTTCCCTTCCGGGGCCCCTTGAAGCTTTCTTT. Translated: CASGSLPGPLEAFF.

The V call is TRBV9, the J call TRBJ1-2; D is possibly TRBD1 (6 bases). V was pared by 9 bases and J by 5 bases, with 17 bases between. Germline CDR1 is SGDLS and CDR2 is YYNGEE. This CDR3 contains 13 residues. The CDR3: CATSLMTGYGYTF. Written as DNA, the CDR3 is TGTGCCACCTCATTAATGACAGGTTATGGCTACACCTTC.

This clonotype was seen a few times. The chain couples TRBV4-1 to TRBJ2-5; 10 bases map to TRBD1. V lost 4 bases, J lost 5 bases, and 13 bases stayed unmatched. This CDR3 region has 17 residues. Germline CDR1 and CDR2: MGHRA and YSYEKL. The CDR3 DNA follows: TGCGCCAGCAGCCCACTCCCCGGGACAGGGGTTGGGGAGACCCAGTACTTC. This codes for CASSPLPGTGVGETQYF.

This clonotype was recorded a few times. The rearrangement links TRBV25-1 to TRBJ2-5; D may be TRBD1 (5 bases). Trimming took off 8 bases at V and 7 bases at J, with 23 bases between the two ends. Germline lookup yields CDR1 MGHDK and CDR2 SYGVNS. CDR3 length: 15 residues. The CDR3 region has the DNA TGTGCCAGCTCAGACAGTACGAACCCACCTGGGACCCAGTACTTC. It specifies CASSDSTNPPGTQYF. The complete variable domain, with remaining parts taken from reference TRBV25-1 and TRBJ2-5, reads EADIYQTPRYLVIGTGKKITLECSQTMGHDKMYWYQQDPGMELHLIHYSYGVNSTEKGDLSSESTVSRIRTEHFPLTLESARPSHTSQYLCASSDSTNPPGTQYFGPGTRLLVL.

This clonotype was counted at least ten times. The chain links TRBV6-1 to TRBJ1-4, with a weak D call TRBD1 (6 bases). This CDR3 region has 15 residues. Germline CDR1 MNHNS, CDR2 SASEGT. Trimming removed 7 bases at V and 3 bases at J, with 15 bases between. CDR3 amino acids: CASTERGAPNEKLFF. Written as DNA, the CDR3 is TGTGCCAGCACGGAGAGGGGGGCACCTAATGAAAAACTGTTTTTT.

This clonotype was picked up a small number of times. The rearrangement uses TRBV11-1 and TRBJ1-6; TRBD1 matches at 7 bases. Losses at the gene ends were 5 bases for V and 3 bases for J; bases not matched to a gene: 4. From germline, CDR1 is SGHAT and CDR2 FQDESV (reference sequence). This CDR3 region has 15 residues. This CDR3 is CASSGRDSYNSPLHF. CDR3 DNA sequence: TGTGCCAGCAGCGGCCGGGACAGCTATAATTCACCCCTCCACTTT.